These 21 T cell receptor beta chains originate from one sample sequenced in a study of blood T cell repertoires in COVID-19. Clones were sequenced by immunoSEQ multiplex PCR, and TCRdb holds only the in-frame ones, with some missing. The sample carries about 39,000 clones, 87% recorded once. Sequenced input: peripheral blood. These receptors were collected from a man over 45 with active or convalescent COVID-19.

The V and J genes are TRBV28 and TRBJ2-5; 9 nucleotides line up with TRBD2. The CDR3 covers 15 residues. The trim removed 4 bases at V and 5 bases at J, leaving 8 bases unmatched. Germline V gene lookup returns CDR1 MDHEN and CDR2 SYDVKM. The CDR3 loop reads CASSSPSSGKETQYF. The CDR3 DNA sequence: TGTGCCAGCAGTTCCCCCTCTAGCGGGAAGGAGACCCAGTACTTC.

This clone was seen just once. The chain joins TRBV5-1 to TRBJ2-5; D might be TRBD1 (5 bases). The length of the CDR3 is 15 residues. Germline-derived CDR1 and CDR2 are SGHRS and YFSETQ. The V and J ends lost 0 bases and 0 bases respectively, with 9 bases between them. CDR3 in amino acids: CASSLGRANQETQYF. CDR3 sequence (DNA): TGCGCCAGCAGCTTGGGCAGGGCAAACCAAGAGACCCAGTACTTC.

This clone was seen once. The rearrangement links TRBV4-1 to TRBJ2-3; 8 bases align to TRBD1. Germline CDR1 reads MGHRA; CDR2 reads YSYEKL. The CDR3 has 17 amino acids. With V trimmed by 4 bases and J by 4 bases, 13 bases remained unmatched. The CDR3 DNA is TGCGCCAGCAGCCCCCACCGCCTGGGACAGGTTGCAGATACGCAGTATTTT. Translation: CASSPHRLGQVADTQYF.

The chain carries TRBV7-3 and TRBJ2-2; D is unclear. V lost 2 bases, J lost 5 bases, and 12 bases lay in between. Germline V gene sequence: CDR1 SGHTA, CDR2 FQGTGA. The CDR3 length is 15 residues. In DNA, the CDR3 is TGTGCCAGCAGCTTACCCAGGAAGTGGACCGGGGAGCTGTTTTTT. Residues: CASSLPRKWTGELFF.

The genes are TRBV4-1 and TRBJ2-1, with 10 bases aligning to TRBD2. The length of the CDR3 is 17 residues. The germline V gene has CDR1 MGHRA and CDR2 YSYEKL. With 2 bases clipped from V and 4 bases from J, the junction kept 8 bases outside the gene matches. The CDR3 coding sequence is TGCGCCAGCAGCCAATCATATAGCGGGGGGTTATACAATGAGCAGTTCTTC. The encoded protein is CASSQSYSGGLYNEQFF.

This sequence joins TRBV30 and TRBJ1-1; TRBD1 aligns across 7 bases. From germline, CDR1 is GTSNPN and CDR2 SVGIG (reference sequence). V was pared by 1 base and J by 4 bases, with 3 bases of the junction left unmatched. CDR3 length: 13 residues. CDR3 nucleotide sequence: TGTGCCTGGAGTGGGGCAGGGGGCACTGAAGCTTTCTTT. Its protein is CAWSGAGGTEAFF.

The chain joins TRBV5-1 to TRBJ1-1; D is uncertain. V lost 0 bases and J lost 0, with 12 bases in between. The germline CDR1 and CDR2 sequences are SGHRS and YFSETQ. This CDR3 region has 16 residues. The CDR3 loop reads CASSLVSGYMNTEAFF. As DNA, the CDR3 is TGCGCCAGCAGCTTGGTGTCAGGTTACATGAACACTGAAGCTTTCTTT.

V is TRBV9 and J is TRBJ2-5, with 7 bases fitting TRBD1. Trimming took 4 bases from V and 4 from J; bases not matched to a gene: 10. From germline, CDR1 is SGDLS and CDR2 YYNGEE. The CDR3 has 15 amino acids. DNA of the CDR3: TGTGCCAGCAGCTACGCCGGCCGGGACAGAGAGACCCAGTACTTC. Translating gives CASSYAGRDRETQYF.

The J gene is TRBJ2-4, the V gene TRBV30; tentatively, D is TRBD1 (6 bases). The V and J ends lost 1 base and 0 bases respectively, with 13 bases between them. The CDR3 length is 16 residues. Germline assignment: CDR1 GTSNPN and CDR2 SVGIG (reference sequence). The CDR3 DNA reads TGTGCCTGGAGTGCCCGGACAGAGTTAGCCAAAAACATTCAGTACTTC. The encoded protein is CAWSARTELAKNIQYF.

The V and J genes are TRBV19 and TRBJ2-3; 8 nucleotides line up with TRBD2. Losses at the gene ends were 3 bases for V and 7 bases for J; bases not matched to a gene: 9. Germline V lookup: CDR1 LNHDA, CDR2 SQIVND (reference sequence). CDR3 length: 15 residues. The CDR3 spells CASSINREGLNTQYF. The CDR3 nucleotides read TGTGCCAGTAGTATTAATCGGGAGGGCCTAAATACGCAGTATTTT.

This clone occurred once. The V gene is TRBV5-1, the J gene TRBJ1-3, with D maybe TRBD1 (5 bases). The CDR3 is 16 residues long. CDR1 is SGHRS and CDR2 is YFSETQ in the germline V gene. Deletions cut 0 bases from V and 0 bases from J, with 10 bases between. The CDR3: CASSLAQGHSGNTIYF. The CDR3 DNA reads TGCGCCAGCAGCTTGGCCCAGGGTCACTCTGGAAACACCATATATTTT.

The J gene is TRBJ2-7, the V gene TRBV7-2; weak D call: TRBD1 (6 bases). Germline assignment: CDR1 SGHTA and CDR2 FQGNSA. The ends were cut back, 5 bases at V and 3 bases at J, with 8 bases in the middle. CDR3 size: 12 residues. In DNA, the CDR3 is TGTGCCAGCAGCCGGGACAACTACGAGCAGTACTTC. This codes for CASSRDNYEQYF.

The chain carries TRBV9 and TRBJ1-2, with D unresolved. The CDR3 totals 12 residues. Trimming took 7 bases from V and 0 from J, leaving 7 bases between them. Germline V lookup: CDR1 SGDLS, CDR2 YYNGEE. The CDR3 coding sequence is TGTGCCAGCGGGGAGACTAACTATGGCTACACCTTC. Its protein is CASGETNYGYTF.

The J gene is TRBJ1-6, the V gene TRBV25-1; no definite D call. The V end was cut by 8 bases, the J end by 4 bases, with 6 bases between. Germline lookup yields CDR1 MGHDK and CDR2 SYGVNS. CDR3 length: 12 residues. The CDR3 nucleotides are TGTGCCAGCCACCAGTATAATTCACCCCTCCACTTT. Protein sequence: CASHQYNSPLHF.

CDR3 in amino acids: CASSSTLSNTEAFF. The CDR3 nucleotides are TGTGCCAGTAGTTCGACACTTTCCAACACTGAAGCTTTCTTT. This chain joins TRBV19 and TRBJ1-1; D gene ambiguous. V shed 5 bases and J shed 2 bases, with 12 bases lying between them. Germline loops: CDR1 LNHDA, CDR2 SQIVND (reference sequence). The CDR3 consists of 14 residues. The complete variable domain, with remaining parts taken from reference TRBV19 and TRBJ1-1, reads DGGITQSPKYLFRKEGQNVTLSCEQNLNHDAMYWYRQDPGQGLRLIYYSQIVNDFQKGDIAEGYSVSREKKESFPLTVTSAQKNPTAFYLCASSSTLSNTEAFFGQGTRLTVV.

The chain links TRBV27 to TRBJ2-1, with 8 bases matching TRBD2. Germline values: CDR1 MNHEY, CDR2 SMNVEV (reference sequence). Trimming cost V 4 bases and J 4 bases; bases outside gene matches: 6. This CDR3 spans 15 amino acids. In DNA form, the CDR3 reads TGTGCCAGCAGTTCAGCGGGAGCGGGGTACAATGAGCAGTTCTTC. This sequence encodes CASSSAGAGYNEQFF.

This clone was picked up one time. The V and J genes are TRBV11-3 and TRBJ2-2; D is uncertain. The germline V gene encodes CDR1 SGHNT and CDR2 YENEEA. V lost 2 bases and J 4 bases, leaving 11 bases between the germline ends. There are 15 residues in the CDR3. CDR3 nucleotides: TGTGCCAGCAGCTTAAAAGTATTCGGCACCGGGGAGCTGTTTTTT. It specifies CASSLKVFGTGELFF.

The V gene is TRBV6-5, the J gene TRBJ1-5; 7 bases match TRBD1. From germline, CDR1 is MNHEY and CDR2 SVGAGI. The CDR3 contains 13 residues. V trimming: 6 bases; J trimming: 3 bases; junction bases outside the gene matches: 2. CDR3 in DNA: TGTGCCAGCAGGGGACAGTTCAATCAGCCCCAGCATTTT. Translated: CASRGQFNQPQHF.

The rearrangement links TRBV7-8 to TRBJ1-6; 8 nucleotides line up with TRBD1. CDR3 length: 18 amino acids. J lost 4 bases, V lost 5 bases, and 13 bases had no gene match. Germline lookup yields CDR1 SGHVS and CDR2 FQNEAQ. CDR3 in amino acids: CASSQGSRTGRYNSPLHF. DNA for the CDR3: TGTGCCAGCAGCCAGGGGTCCCGGACAGGGAGGTATAATTCACCCCTCCACTTT.

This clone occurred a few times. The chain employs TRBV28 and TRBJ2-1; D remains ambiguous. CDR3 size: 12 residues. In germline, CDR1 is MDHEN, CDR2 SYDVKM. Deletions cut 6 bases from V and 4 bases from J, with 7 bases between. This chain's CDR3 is CASRDLYNEQFF. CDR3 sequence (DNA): TGTGCCAGCAGAGACTTATACAATGAGCAGTTCTTC.

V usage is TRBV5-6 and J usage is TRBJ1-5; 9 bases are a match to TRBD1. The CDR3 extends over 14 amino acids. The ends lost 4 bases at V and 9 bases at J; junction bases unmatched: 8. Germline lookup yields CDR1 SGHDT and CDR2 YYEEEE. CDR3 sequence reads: CASSAGTGLGPQHF. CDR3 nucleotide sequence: TGTGCCAGCAGCGCCGGGACAGGGTTGGGGCCCCAGCATTTT.